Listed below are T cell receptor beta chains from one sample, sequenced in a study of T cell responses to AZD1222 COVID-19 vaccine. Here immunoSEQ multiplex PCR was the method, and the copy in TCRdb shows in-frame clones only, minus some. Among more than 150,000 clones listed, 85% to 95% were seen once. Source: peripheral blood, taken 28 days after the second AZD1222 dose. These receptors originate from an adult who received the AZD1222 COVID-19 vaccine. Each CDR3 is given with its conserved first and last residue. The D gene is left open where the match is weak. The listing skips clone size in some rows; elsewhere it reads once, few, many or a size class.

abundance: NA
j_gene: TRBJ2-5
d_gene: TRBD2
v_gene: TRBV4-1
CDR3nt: TGCGCCAGCAGCCTTAGCGGGGAGACCCAGTACTTC
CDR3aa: CASSLSGETQYF

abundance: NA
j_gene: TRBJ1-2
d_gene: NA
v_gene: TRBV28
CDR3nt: TGTGCCAGCCAGGAAGACAGATCCAGTTTTGGCTACACCTTC
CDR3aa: CASQEDRSSFGYTF

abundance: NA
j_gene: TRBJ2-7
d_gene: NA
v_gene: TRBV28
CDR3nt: TGTGCCAGCATGCGAGGGACACCCTACGAGCAGTACTTC
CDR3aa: CASMRGTPYEQYF

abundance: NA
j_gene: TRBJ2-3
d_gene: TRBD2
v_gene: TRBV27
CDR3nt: TGTGCCACCCGGCGCGGGGGAAGCACAGATACGCAGTATTTT
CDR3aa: CATRRGGSTDTQYF

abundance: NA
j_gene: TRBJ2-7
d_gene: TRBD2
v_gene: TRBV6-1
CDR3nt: TGTGCCAGCAGTGAATCTAGCGGGGGGACCTACGAGCAGTACTTC
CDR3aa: CASSESSGGTYEQYF

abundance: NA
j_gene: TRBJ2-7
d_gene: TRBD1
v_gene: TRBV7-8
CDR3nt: TGTGCCAGCAGCATTGGGACAGCTAGCTCCTACGAGCAGTACTTC
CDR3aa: CASSIGTASSYEQYF

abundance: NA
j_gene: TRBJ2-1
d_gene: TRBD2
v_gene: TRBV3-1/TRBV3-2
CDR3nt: TGTGCCAGCAGCCAAGTCGGGAGCGGGGGCCGCTACAATGAGCAGTTCTTC
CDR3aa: CASSQVGSGGRYNEQFF

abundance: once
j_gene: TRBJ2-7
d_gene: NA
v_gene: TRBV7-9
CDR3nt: TGTGCCAGCAGCCCGGCAGACAGGACTCCAGTTCTAGGCTACGAGCAGTACTTC
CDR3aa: CASSPADRTPVLGYEQYF

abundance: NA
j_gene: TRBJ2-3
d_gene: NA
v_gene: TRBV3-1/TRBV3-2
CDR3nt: TGTGCCAGCAGCCCCCCGACCACGGGACGCACAGGTACGCAGTATTTT
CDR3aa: CASSPPTTGRTGTQYF

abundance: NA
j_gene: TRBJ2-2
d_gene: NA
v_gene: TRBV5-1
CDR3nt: TGCGCCAGCAGCTTGGAATTGTCAGGGAACACCGGGGAGCTGTTTTTT
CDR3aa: CASSLELSGNTGELFF

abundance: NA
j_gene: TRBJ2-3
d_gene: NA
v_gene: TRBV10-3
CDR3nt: TGTGCCATCACAGGAGGATTAGGGGATACGCAGTATTTT
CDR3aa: CAITGGLGDTQYF

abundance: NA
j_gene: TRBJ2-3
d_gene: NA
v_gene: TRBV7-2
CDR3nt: TGTGCCAGCAGCTTATTGGGCGAACGCGGCGATACGCAGTATTTT
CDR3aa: CASSLLGERGDTQYF

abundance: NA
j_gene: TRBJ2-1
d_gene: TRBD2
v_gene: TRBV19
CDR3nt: TGTGCCAGTAGTCCTAGGGCGGGGGGACCCAATGAGCAGTTCTTC
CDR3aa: CASSPRAGGPNEQFF

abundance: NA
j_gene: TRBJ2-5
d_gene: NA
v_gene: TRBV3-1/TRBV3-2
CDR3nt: TGTGCCAGCAGCCAAGTTGGATTACCGGGAACGGAGACCCAGTACTTC
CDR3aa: CASSQVGLPGTETQYF

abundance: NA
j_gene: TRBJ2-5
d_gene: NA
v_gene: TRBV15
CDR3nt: TGTGCCACCAGCAGAGATCCTCGGGAGACCCAGTACTTC
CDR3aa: CATSRDPRETQYF

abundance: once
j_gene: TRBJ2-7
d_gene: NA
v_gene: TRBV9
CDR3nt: TGTGCCAGCTCCAAGGGGGGAGGCGAGCAGTACTTC
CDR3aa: CASSKGGGEQYF

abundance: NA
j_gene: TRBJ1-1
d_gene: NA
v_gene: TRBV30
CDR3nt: TGTGCCTGGAGTGTACTCACTGAAGCTTTCTTT
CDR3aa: CAWSVLTEAFF

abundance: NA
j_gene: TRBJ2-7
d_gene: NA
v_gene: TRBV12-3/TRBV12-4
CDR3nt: TGTGCCAGCAGTTTAGGGGGCGAGCAGTACTTC
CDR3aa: CASSLGGEQYF

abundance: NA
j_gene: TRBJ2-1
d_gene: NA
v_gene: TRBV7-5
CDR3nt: TGTGCCAGAAGCCAGACTAGCGTAAGCTCCTACAATGAGCAGTTCTTC
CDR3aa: CARSQTSVSSYNEQFF

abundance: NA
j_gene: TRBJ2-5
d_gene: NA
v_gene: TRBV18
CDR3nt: TGTGCCAGCTCACCATGGGGGGAAGAGACCCAGTACTTC
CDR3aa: CASSPWGEETQYF

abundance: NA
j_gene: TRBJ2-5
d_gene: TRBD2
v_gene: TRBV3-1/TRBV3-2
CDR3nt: TGTGCCAGCAGCCAACCAGGACTAGCGGGGGGACAGGTAGAGACCCAGTACTTC
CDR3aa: CASSQPGLAGGQVETQYF

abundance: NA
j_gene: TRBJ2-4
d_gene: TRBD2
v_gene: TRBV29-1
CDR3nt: TGCAGCGCCGGGACTAGCATGGACATTCAGTACTTC
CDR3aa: CSAGTSMDIQYF

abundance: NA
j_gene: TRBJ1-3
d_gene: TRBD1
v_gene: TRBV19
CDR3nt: TGTGCCAGTAGTTTCGGGACAGCTGGAAACACCATATATTTT
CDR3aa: CASSFGTAGNTIYF

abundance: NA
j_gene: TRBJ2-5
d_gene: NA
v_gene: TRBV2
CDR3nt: TGTGCCAGCAGTGGACAACAGAAAGAGACCCAGTACTTC
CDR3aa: CASSGQQKETQYF

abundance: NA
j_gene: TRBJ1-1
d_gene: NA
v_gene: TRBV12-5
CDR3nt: TGTGCTAGTGGTTTGAACCGGCGCATGAACACTGAAGCTTTCTTT
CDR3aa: CASGLNRRMNTEAFF

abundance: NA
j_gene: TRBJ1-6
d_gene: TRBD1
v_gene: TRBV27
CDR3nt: TGTGCCAGCAGGGAGGGGGCCGGGGAAGCCTATAATTCACCCCTCCACTTT
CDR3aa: CASREGAGEAYNSPLHF

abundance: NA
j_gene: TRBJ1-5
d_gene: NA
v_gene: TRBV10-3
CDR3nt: TGTGCCATCAGTGAGGGGGGGGTTGGCCAGCCCCAGCATTTT
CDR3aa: CAISEGGVGQPQHF

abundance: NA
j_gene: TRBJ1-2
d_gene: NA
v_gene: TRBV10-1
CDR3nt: TGCGCCAGCAGTGAGTGGAGGACAGTGCTCATTCCGATCGATGGCTACACCTTC
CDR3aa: CASSEWRTVLIPIDGYTF